The clone carrying this TCR beta chain was seen repeatedly, ten times or more. Stated time point: persistent/refractory GD, antithyroid drugs over 5 years with positive TRAb. Making the TCR library involved RNA that had been extracted from PBMCs. Researchers made TCR beta libraries by using iRepertoire HTBI primers and running Arm-PCR on CDR3 regions. One entry per CDR3 protein, called by TCRdb with MiXCR from the multiplex PCR reads. The repertoire holds about 340,000 distinct CDR3 sequences, about 20% seen once, with about 29% in the top ten. The germline V gene has CDR1 MNHEY and CDR2 SVGEGT. V gave up 4 bases and J gave up 1 base; unmatched junction bases: 7. CDR3 length: 16 residues. These data come from a study of regulatory T cells in long-lasting Graves disease. Background on the study: Patients with persistent Graves' disease had over 5 years of antithyroid drugs and persistent TSH receptor antibodies.

This receptor was taken from a female donor with Graves disease. The sample consisted of peripheral blood mononuclear cells (PBMCs), taken when the disease was refractory, from a patient treated with antithyroid drugs. This chain connects TRBV6-2 or TRBV6-3 to TRBJ2-7; 10 bases line up with TRBD1. The CDR3 here is CASSFIWTGGSYEQYF. As DNA, the CDR3 is TGTGCCAGCAGTTTCATTTGGACAGGGGGATCCTACGAGCAGTACTTC.